The TCR beta chain described here comes from a study of cytomegalovirus exposure and HLA in healthy donors. Study at large: Out of several hundred genotyped donors, about 80% belonged to the Caucasian-associated ancestry cluster. Whole-study findings and limits: Investigators reported about 160 TCR beta chains as tied to cytomegalovirus. Later work associated approximately 17,000 TCR beta sequences with HLA alleles at 0.05 false discovery rate.

Those who donated were healthy bone marrow donors. CDR3 length: 13 amino acids. The germline V and J ends were trimmed by 6 bases and 1 base, with 7 bases remaining between them. CDR1 is MNHNS and CDR2 is SASEGT in the germline V gene. This clone was counted a few times. Antigen: not known. This PCR relied on a set of 60 Vbeta primers and 13 Jbeta primers. Libraries were prepared by immunoSEQ multiplex PCR; TCRdb keeps only in-frame clonotypes and omits some of them. The table has hundreds of thousands of clones, around four fifths seen once. The sequence derives from a woman in her fifties or sixties in good health and CMV-seropositive. J is TRBJ1-3 and V is TRBV6-1; D is ambiguous. Source material: PBMCs. CDR3 sequence: CASRVGSGNTIYF. The DNA of the CDR3 is TGTGCCAGCAGGGTCGGGTCTGGAAACACCATATATTTT.